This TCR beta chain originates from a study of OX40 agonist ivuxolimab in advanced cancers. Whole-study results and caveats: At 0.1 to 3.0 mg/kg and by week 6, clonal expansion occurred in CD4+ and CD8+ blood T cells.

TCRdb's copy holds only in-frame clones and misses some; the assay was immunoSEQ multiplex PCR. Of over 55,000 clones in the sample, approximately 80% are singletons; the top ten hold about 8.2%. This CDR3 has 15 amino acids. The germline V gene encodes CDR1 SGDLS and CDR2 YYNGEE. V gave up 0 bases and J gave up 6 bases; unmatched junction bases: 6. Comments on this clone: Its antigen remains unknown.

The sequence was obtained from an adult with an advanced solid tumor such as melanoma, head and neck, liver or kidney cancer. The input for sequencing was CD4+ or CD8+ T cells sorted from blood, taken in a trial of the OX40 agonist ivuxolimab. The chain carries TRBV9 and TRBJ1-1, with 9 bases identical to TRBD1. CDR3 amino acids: CASSVGGTGTAEAFF. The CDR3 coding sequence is TGTGCCAGCAGCGTAGGAGGGACAGGGACGGCTGAAGCTTTCTTT. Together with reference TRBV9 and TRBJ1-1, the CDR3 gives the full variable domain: DSGVTQTPKHLITATGQRVTLRCSPRSGDLSVYWYQQSLDQGLQFLIQYYNGEERAKGNILERFSAQQFPDLHSELNLSSLELGDSALYFCASSVGGTGTAEAFFGQGTRLTVV.